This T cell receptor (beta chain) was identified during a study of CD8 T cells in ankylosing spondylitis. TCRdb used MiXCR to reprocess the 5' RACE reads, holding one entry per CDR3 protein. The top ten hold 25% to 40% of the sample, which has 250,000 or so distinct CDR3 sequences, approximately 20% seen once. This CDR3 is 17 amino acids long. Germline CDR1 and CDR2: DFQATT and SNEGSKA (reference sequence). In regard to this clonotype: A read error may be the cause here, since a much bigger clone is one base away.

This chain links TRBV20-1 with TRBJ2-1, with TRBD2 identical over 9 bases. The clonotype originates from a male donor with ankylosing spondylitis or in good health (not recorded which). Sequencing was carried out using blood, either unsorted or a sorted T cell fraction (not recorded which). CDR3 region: CCARDRGAGGSVNEQFF. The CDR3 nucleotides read TGCTGTGCTAGAGATCGCGGGGCGGGAGGGAGCGTTAATGAGCAGTTCTTC.